Presented here are 15 T cell receptor beta chains from one specimen sequenced in a study of shared clonotypes between healthy human individuals. Method: immunoSEQ multiplex PCR; TCRdb's copy keeps in-frame clones and lacks some. This repertoire shows millions of clones, more than 80% found once; its top ten account for 0.11% to 0.15%. Sequencing was carried out using naive CD4+ T cells sorted from blood. As to subset: CD45RA+ positively selected. Receptors originate from a man younger than 35 in good health.

The chain's CDR3 is CASGGRTLAGEWDTQYF. The CDR3 nucleotides are TGTGCTAGTGGTGGGAGGACCCTAGCGGGAGAGTGGGATACGCAGTATTTT. J is TRBJ2-3 and V is TRBV12-5, with TRBD2 matching over 10 bases. Per the germline V gene, CDR1 is LGHNT and CDR2 is FRNRAP. This CDR3 spans 17 amino acids. V trimming: 5 bases; J trimming: 6 bases; junction bases outside the gene matches: 14.

The J gene is TRBJ1-1, the V gene TRBV30, with 9 bases lining up with TRBD1. Germline CDR1 and CDR2: GTSNPN and SVGIG (reference sequence). The length of the CDR3 is 20 residues. The trim removed 0 bases at V and 1 base at J, leaving 18 bases unmatched. The CDR3 protein is CAWSVPNWDRASQRNTEAFF. The CDR3 DNA reads TGTGCCTGGAGTGTACCGAACTGGGACAGGGCCTCGCAAAGGAACACTGAAGCTTTCTTT.

This chain links TRBV7-9 with TRBJ2-2; D is possibly TRBD1 (6 bases). Germline V gives CDR1 SEHNR, CDR2 FQNEAQ (reference sequence). The V end lost 2 bases, the J end lost 5 bases, and 9 bases lay between the germline ends. There are 14 residues in the CDR3. CDR3 amino acids: CASSLQGMTGELFF. CDR3 nucleotide sequence: TGTGCCAGCAGCTTACAGGGGATGACCGGGGAGCTGTTTTTT.

DNA of the CDR3: TGTGCCAGCTCACCAATAGACAGGGACGGAGGGACCCAGTACTTC. Translating it yields CASSPIDRDGGTQYF. V usage is TRBV18 and J usage is TRBJ2-5; 7 bases fit TRBD1. V lost 2 bases and J lost 7; bases outside the gene matches: 10. CDR1 and CDR2 (germline): KGHSH, LQKENI. The CDR3 extends over 15 amino acids. The variable domain in full, completed from reference TRBV18 and TRBJ2-5, reads NAGVMQNPRHLVRRRGQEARLRCSPMKGHSHVYWYRQLPEEGLKFMVYLQKENIIDESGMPKERFSAEFPKEGPSILRIQQVVRGDSAAYFCASSPIDRDGGTQYFGPGTRLLVL.

V and J are TRBV29-1 and TRBJ2-1; TRBD2 matches 10 bases. There are 14 residues in the CDR3. V dropped 0 bases and J dropped 10; count of bases not matched to a gene: 6. Germline CDR1 and CDR2: SQVTM and ANQGSEA. The chain's CDR3 is CSVEERTSGTEQFF. DNA of the CDR3: TGCAGCGTTGAAGAGAGGACTAGCGGAACCGAGCAGTTCTTC.

This chain joins TRBV27 and TRBJ2-3, with D unclear. V shed 5 bases and J shed 2 bases, with 11 bases lying between them. The CDR3 length is 14 residues. Germline CDR1 reads MNHEY; CDR2 reads SMNVEV (reference sequence). The CDR3 nucleotides read TGTGCCAGCAGTATTACACAGACCACAGATACGCAGTATTTT. It encodes CASSITQTTDTQYF.

J is TRBJ2-7 and V is TRBV5-1; D uncertain. The CDR3 runs to 14 residues. V was clipped by 4 bases and J by 3 bases, with 14 bases between them. Germline V gives CDR1 SGHRS, CDR2 YFSETQ. DNA of the CDR3: TGCGCCAGCAGCCCCGGCCATGGGAACTACGAGCAGTACTTC. This gives the protein CASSPGHGNYEQYF.

The J gene is TRBJ2-5, the V gene TRBV5-4; no reliable D call. This CDR3 region has 15 residues. Trimming removed 0 bases at V and 0 bases at J, with 9 bases between. CDR1 and CDR2 (germline): SGHNT, YYREEE (reference sequence). The CDR3 coding sequence is TGTGCCAGCAGCTTGGGACATCTGTACCAAGAGACCCAGTACTTC. Amino acids: CASSLGHLYQETQYF.

CDR3 nucleotide sequence: TGTGCCAGCAGCTTAATCGGGGGAACTGGAAACACCATATATTTT. Protein sequence: CASSLIGGTGNTIYF. The J gene is TRBJ1-3, the V gene TRBV13; possibly TRBD1 for D (5 bases). Trimming cost V 2 bases and J 2 bases, with 10 bases left between them. CDR1 and CDR2 from the germline V gene are PRHDT and FYEKMQ (reference sequence). The CDR3 has 15 residues.

V and J are TRBV10-3 and TRBJ2-3; D remains ambiguous. Trimming cost V 10 bases and J 6 bases, with 23 bases left between them. This CDR3 is built from 15 residues. CDR1 is ENHRY and CDR2 is SYGVKD in the germline V gene. The CDR3 DNA reads as TGTGCCACCCGCAACAACGGATTCCCGGCGGATACGCAGTATTTT. The encoded protein is CATRNNGFPADTQYF.

The J gene is TRBJ1-1, the V gene TRBV6-5; tentatively, D is TRBD1 (6 bases). The CDR3 spans 15 residues. The germline CDR1 and CDR2 sequences are MNHEY and SVGAGI. Trimming removed 6 bases at V and 0 bases at J, with 14 bases between. DNA for the CDR3: TGTGCCAGCAGCCCAACCGACAGGATGAACACTGAAGCTTTCTTT. Amino acids: CASSPTDRMNTEAFF.

The chain uses TRBV5-1 and TRBJ2-2; TRBD1 is a possible D gene (6 bases). The germline gives CDR1 SGHRS, CDR2 YFSETQ. V lost 0 bases and J 7 bases, leaving 13 bases between the germline ends. The CDR3 has 15 amino acids. The CDR3 nucleotides read TGCGCCAGCAGCTTGGCCCCAGGGGCCGACGGGGAGCTGTTTTTT. It is translated as CASSLAPGADGELFF.

The CDR3 bases are TGTGCCATCAGTGACGAGGGGTTGACCCAGTACTTC. Translating gives CAISDEGLTQYF. This chain connects TRBV10-3 to TRBJ2-5; D may be TRBD1 or TRBD2 (5 bases each). CDR3 size: 12 residues. Germline CDR1 reads ENHRY; CDR2 reads SYGVKD. Trimming removed 3 bases from V and 7 bases from J, with 9 bases in between.

This clone was found a few times. The chain combines TRBV10-3 with TRBJ1-2; D is perhaps TRBD1 (5 bases). The CDR3 loop spans 14 amino acids. Germline V CDR1 and CDR2: ENHRY, SYGVKD. Trimming took 4 bases from V and 7 from J, leaving 16 bases between them. CDR3 in amino acids: CAISGGSPLGGYTF. CDR3 DNA: TGTGCCATCAGTGGGGGGAGCCCCCTAGGTGGCTACACCTTC.

CDR3 amino acids: CASSLGLAGGPDEQFF. The CDR3 DNA is TGTGCCAGCAGCTTGGGGCTAGCGGGAGGGCCAGATGAGCAGTTCTTC. The chain joins TRBV5-6 to TRBJ2-1; 12 bases are a match to TRBD2. This CDR3 is built from 16 residues. After removal of 0 bases from V and 8 bases from J, the junction contained 6 bases not matched to a gene. Germline-derived CDR1 and CDR2 are SGHDT and YYEEEE.